The source of this T cell receptor (beta chain) is a study of blood T cell repertoires in COVID-19. On the study more broadly: The study drew acute and convalescent COVID-19 samples from the United States, Italy and Spain. PBMCs, B-cell-depleted T cells, or T cells provided the cDNA or gDNA that made up the material.

Per the authors' pipeline: Amplification from reference gene primers served as the basis for estimated nucleated cell counts. Here immunoSEQ multiplex PCR was the method, and the copy in TCRdb shows in-frame clones only, minus some. V, J and clone size reflect that table, while D and trimming were determined from the DNA. The sample records 200,000 to 250,000 clones, 88% being singletons. The ends were cut back, 2 bases at V and 4 bases at J, with 9 bases in the middle. CDR1 is SGDLS and CDR2 is YYNGEE in the germline V gene. This CDR3 is built from 13 residues. The sequencing sample was made of peripheral blood. This TCR was recovered from a man younger than 35 with active or convalescent COVID-19. The chain recombines TRBV9 with TRBJ1-1; D gene unclear. CDR3 in DNA: TGTGCCAGCAGCGTCGGTCCGCGCACTGAAGCTTTCTTT. It is translated as CASSVGPRTEAFF.